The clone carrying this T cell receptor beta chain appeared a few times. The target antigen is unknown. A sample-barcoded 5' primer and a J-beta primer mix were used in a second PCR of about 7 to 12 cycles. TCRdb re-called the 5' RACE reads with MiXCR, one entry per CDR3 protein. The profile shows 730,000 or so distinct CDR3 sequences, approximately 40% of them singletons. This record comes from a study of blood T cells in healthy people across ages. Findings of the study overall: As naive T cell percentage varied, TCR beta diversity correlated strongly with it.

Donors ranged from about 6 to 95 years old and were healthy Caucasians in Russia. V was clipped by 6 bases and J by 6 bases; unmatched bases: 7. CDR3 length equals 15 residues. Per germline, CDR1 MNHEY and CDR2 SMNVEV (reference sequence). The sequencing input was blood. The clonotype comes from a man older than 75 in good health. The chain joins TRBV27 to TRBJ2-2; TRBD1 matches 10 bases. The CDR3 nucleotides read TGTGCCAGCAGAAGGGACAGGGGAACTGCCGGGGAGCTGTTTTTT. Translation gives CASRRDRGTAGELFF.